This T cell receptor (beta chain) was retrieved from a study of blood T cell repertoires in COVID-19. Study at large: The cDNA or gDNA used as material had been derived from T cells, B-cell-depleted T cells, or PBMCs.

Generated by immunoSEQ multiplex PCR, the TCRdb table keeps only in-frame clones and is missing some. The sample has 180,000 or so clones; approximately 85% are singletons. This clone was seen a few times. Trimming cost V 5 bases and J 0 bases, with 17 bases left between them. The CDR3 has 17 amino acids. The germline gives CDR1 SEHNR, CDR2 FQNEAQ (reference sequence). Source material: peripheral blood. The TCR was taken from a human donor with active or convalescent COVID-19. The donor label of this sample is uncertain. V gene TRBV7-9 combines with J gene TRBJ1-3; possible D gene TRBD1, 5 bases. CDR3 DNA sequence: TGTGCCAGCAGCCCCTGGGGGGGACCCACCTCTGGAAACACCATATATTTT. Its protein is CASSPWGGPTSGNTIYF.